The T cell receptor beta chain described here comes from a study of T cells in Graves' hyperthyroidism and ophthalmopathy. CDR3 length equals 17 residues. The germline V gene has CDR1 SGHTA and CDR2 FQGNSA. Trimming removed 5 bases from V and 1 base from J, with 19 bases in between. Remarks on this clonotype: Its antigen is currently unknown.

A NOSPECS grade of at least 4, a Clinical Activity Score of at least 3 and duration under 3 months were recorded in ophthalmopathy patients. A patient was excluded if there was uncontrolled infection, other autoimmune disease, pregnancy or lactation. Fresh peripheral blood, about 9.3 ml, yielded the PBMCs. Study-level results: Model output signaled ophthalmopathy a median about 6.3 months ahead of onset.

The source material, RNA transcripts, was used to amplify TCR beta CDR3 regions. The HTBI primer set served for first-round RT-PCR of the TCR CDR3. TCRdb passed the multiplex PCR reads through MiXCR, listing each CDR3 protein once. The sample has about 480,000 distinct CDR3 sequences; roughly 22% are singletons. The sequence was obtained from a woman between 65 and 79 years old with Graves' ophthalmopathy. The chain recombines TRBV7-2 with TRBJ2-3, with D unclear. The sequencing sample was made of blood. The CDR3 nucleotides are TGTGCCAGCAGCCAAGATCGGACGATTACAGGCACAGATACGCAGTATTTT. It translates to CASSQDRTITGTDTQYF.